The present T cell receptor beta chain was sequenced within a study of blood T cell repertoires in COVID-19. This clone was detected a few times. Germline values: CDR1 MNHEY, CDR2 SVGAGI. V dropped 4 bases and J dropped 4; count of bases not matched to a gene: 8. The CDR3 consists of 15 residues. Using immunoSEQ multiplex PCR, the repertoire was profiled, and TCRdb retains in-frame clones only, with some absent. The sample has 80,000 to 95,000 clones; 85% are singletons. The V gene is TRBV6-5, the J gene TRBJ2-7, with 9 bases lining up with TRBD1. Sequenced input: peripheral blood. The clonotype comes from a man older than 75 with acute or convalescent COVID-19. The CDR3 bases are TGTGCCAGCAGTTCTCCGGGACAGGGAGTTTACGAGCAGTACTTC. It encodes CASSSPGQGVYEQYF.